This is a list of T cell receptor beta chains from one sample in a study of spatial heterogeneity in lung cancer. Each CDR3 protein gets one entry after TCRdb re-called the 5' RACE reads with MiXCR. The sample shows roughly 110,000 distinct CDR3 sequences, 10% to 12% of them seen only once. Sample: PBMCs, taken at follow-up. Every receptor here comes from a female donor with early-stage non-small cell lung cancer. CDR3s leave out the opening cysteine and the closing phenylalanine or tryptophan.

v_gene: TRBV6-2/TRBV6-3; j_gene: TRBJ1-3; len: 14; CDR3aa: ASSYSGRTSGNTIY
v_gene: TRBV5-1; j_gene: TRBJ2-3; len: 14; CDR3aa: ASSLAGLAGADTQY
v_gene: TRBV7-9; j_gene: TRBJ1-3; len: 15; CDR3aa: ASSSPRNEARGNTIY
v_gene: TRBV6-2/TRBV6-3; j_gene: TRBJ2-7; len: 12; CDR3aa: ASSFRQSSYEQY
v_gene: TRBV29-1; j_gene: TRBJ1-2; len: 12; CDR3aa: SATTMGLTYGYT
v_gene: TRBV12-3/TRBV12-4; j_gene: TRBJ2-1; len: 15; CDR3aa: ASSLAGVSYPYNEQF
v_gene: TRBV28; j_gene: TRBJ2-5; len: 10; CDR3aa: ASSLSRETQY
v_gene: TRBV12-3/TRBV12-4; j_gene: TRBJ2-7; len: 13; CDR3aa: ASSLGDRVAYEQY
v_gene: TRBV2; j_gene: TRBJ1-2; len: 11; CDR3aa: ASRPDRGSGYT
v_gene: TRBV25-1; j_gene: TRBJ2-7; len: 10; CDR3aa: ASSSLGWEQY
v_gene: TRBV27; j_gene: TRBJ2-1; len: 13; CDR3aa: ASSLYGDLNNEQF
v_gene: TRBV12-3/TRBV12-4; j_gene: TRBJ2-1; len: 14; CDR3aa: ASSPTQASSGSKQF
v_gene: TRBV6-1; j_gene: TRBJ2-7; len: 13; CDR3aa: ASSYHSMETYEQY